The 29 T cell receptor beta chains below were found in one sample sequenced in a study of cytomegalovirus exposure and HLA in healthy donors. PCR was performed using 60 Vbeta and 13 Jbeta primers. Here immunoSEQ multiplex PCR was the method, and the copy in TCRdb shows in-frame clones only, minus some. The sample carries some 140,000 clones, approximately 80% recorded once. The specimen was PBMCs. The receptor source for this set is a man under 40 in good health and CMV-seropositive.

The V gene is TRBV28, the J gene TRBJ2-7, with 7 bases identical to TRBD1. V was pared by 2 bases and J by 2 bases, with 3 bases of the junction left unmatched. This CDR3 is 14 amino acids long. Germline V lookup: CDR1 MDHEN, CDR2 SYDVKM. Here the CDR3 reads CASSLPQGAYEQYF. CDR3 DNA sequence: TGTGCCAGCAGTTTACCCCAGGGGGCCTACGAGCAGTACTTC.

The V gene is TRBV7-9, the J gene TRBJ2-2; 10 positions match TRBD1. Germline trimming cut 10 bases from V and 4 bases from J; bases unmatched to any gene: 9. Germline V lookup: CDR1 SEHNR, CDR2 FQNEAQ (reference sequence). The CDR3 is made up of 15 amino acids. The CDR3 DNA reads TGTGCCAACGCCCTGGACAGGGGGTCCACCGGGGAGCTGTTTTTT. This sequence encodes CANALDRGSTGELFF. Using reference TRBV7-9 and TRBJ2-2 for the parts outside the CDR3, the full variable domain is DTGVSQNPRHKITKRGQNVTFRCDPISEHNRLYWYRQTLGQGPEFLTYFQNEAQLEKSRLLSDRFSAERPKGSFSTLEIQRTEQGDSAMYLCANALDRGSTGELFFGEGSRLTVL.

This clone has just a few counts. V and J are TRBV7-3 and TRBJ2-7; 8 bases match TRBD2. Germline V CDR1 and CDR2: SGHTA, FQGTGA. The CDR3 has 15 residues. V was pared by 2 bases and J by 2 bases, with 5 bases of the junction left unmatched. Here the CDR3 reads CASSLLAGSTYEQYF. The CDR3 nucleotides are TGTGCCAGCAGCTTATTAGCGGGGTCCACCTACGAGCAGTACTTC.

The CDR3 spells CASSVAFFTDTQYF. The CDR3 DNA reads TGTGCCAGCAGCGTAGCTTTCTTCACAGATACGCAGTATTTT. The chain joins TRBV9 to TRBJ2-3; D remains unclear. The CDR3 spans 14 residues. Germline lookup yields CDR1 SGDLS and CDR2 YYNGEE. V gave up 0 bases and J gave up 2 bases, with 7 bases separating them.

The chain is built from TRBV10-3 and TRBJ2-3; tentative D call: TRBD1 (8 bases). Germline V gives CDR1 ENHRY, CDR2 SYGVKD. The length of the CDR3 is 19 residues. V gave up 0 bases and J gave up 2 bases, with 21 bases separating them. The CDR3 coding sequence is TGTGCCATCAGTGAGTCTAGGGGGGGGACAGGAGAAATCACAGATACGCAGTATTTT. Protein: CAISESRGGTGEITDTQYF.

Only one count was recorded for this clone. The rearrangement uses TRBV9 and TRBJ2-3, with 10 bases matching TRBD1. V lost 3 bases to trimming and J lost 7 bases; unmatched junction nucleotides: 5. The CDR3 spans 14 residues. Per the germline V gene, CDR1 is SGDLS and CDR2 is YYNGEE. The CDR3 reads CASSATTGGNTQYF. The CDR3 DNA reads as TGTGCCAGCAGCGCCACGACAGGGGGCAATACGCAGTATTTT.

This chain uses TRBV5-5 with TRBJ2-2; D is possibly TRBD1 (5 bases). Trimming shortened V by 3 bases and J by 1 base, and 10 bases separated the two germline ends. This CDR3 is built from 15 residues. CDR1 and CDR2 from the germline V gene are SGHKS and YYEKEE (reference sequence). The CDR3 nucleotides are TGTGCCAGCAGCTGGGTGACAGTGAACACCGGGGAGCTGTTTTTT. Residues: CASSWVTVNTGELFF.

The CDR3 bases are TGTGCCTGGCCTCGGACAGGAGAAAATCAGCCCCAGCATTTT. The encoded protein is CAWPRTGENQPQHF. The chain is built from TRBV30 and TRBJ1-5; 7 bases fit TRBD1. The V gene end was trimmed by 5 bases and the J gene end by 4 bases; junction bases not matched to a gene: 8. Germline V gives CDR1 GTSNPN, CDR2 SVGIG (reference sequence). The CDR3 covers 14 residues.

This chain joins TRBV2 and TRBJ2-1; the match to TRBD1 covers 8 bases. The ends lost 6 bases at V and 7 bases at J; junction bases unmatched: 8. The length of the CDR3 is 14 residues. Per the germline V gene, CDR1 is SNHLY and CDR2 is FYNNEI. CDR3 nucleotide sequence: TGTGCCAGCAGGGCGGGGACAGGCCAGAATGAGCAGTTCTTC. Translation gives CASRAGTGQNEQFF. Based on the CDR3 plus reference TRBV2 and TRBJ2-1, the full variable domain is EPEVTQTPSHQVTQMGQEVILRCVPISNHLYFYWYRQILGQKVEFLVSFYNNEISEKSEIFDDQFSVERPDGSNFTLKIRSTKLEDSAMYFCASRAGTGQNEQFFGPGTRLTVL.

This clone appeared a single time. The chain joins TRBV28 to TRBJ1-4; 8 bases are a match to TRBD1. Unmatched junction bases numbered 4, after V lost 9 bases and J lost 4 bases. The length of the CDR3 is 13 residues. Germline-derived CDR1 and CDR2 are MDHEN and SYDVKM. In DNA form, the CDR3 reads TGTGCCAGTTCGGACAGGGTTAATGAAAAACTGTTTTTT. It is translated as CASSDRVNEKLFF.

This rearrangement joins TRBV29-1 to TRBJ2-7, with 12 bases lining up with TRBD2. V was clipped by 3 bases and J by 6 bases; unmatched bases: 12. Germline V gene data show CDR1 as SQVTM and CDR2 as ANQGSEA. The CDR3 totals 16 residues. The CDR3 nucleotides are TGCAGCGTTGAGGAAAGACTAGCGGGAGTCCGTGGCGAGCAGTACTTC. This sequence encodes CSVEERLAGVRGEQYF.

This clone was seen a handful of times. This chain links TRBV6-1 with TRBJ2-3, with a weak D call TRBD2 (7 bases). The CDR3 has 13 residues. V dropped 4 bases and J dropped 10 bases, with 15 bases sitting between them. CDR1 MNHNS and CDR2 SASEGT come from the germline V gene. DNA of the CDR3: TGTGCCAGCAGTGCGGGGGGCCTCCAGGCGCAGTATTTT. Translating it yields CASSAGGLQAQYF.

This chain connects TRBV7-2 to TRBJ2-1; D is ambiguous. The CDR3 covers 15 residues. Germline V gene lookup returns CDR1 SGHTA and CDR2 FQGNSA. Deletions cut 2 bases from V and 6 bases from J, with 14 bases between. The CDR3 loop is CASSLIWSLGNEQFF. In DNA form, the CDR3 reads TGTGCCAGCAGCTTAATTTGGAGTTTAGGCAATGAGCAGTTCTTC.

V and J are TRBV19 and TRBJ1-4; D ambiguous. Germline CDR1 and CDR2: LNHDA and SQIVND (reference sequence). This CDR3 comprises 14 residues. The germline V and J ends were trimmed by 4 bases and 4 bases, with 10 bases remaining between them. CDR3 in DNA: TGTGCCAGTAGTAGATCCGGGGATAATGAAAAACTGTTTTTT. It specifies CASSRSGDNEKLFF.

The chain uses TRBV6-1 and TRBJ2-1; 10 bases are shared with TRBD1. The junction had 11 bases not matched to a gene; V was cut back by 6 bases and J by 0 bases. The length of the CDR3 is 18 residues. Per germline, CDR1 MNHNS and CDR2 SASEGT. CDR3 coding DNA: TGTGCCAGCAGCGAACTGACAGGGGGCTTCAGCTCCTACAATGAGCAGTTCTTC. Translated, it gives CASSELTGGFSSYNEQFF.

V usage is TRBV14 and J usage is TRBJ2-7, with 9 bases aligning to TRBD2. J lost 0 bases, V lost 1 base, and 10 bases had no gene match. Germline CDR1 reads SGHDN; CDR2 reads FVKESK. This CDR3 has 18 residues. CDR3 sequence: CASSQALGGRALSYEQYF. The CDR3 nucleotides read TGTGCCAGCAGCCAAGCGTTGGGCGGGAGGGCCCTCTCCTACGAGCAGTACTTC.

The V gene is TRBV14, the J gene TRBJ1-2; tentatively, D is TRBD1 (5 bases). CDR3 length equals 13 residues. V was cut by 1 base and J by 6 bases, with 9 bases left in between. Germline V lookup: CDR1 SGHDN, CDR2 FVKESK. The chain's CDR3 is CASSQGRGDGYTF. The CDR3 DNA reads as TGTGCCAGCAGCCAAGGGCGGGGGGATGGCTACACCTTC.

This clone has just a few counts. The V gene is TRBV28, the J gene TRBJ2-1; 8 bases align to TRBD2. CDR3 length: 15 amino acids. Germline CDR1 MDHEN, CDR2 SYDVKM. V lost 2 bases, J lost 1 base, and 1 base stayed unmatched. CDR3 bases: TGTGCCAGCAGTTTAGAGCGGGAGTCCTACAATGAGCAGTTCTTC. Translated: CASSLERESYNEQFF.

The chain links TRBV5-5 to TRBJ1-1; 7 bases line up with TRBD1. This CDR3 region has 15 residues. V was pared by 4 bases and J by 0 bases, with 6 bases of the junction left unmatched. Germline loops: CDR1 SGHKS, CDR2 YYEKEE (reference sequence). The CDR3 DNA reads TGTGCCAGCAGCGTACGACAGGGTATGAACACTGAAGCTTTCTTT. It translates to CASSVRQGMNTEAFF.

CDR3 sequence reads: CATSRDLAGVSDEQFF. CDR3 in DNA: TGTGCCACCAGCAGAGATTTAGCGGGAGTATCCGATGAGCAGTTCTTC. The chain recombines TRBV15 with TRBJ2-1, with 9 nucleotides matching TRBD2. V gave up 0 bases and J gave up 8 bases; unmatched junction bases: 8. This CDR3 is built from 16 residues. Germline V CDR1 and CDR2: LNHNV, YYDKDF (reference sequence).

CDR3 DNA: TGTGCCAGCAGCTTTTTTCAGGAAACCTACAATGAGCAGTTCTTC. Residues: CASSFFQETYNEQFF. The chain is built from TRBV5-4 and TRBJ2-1; no reliable D call. Germline V gene sequence: CDR1 SGHNT, CDR2 YYREEE (reference sequence). The CDR3 spans 15 residues. V gave up 2 bases and J gave up 2 bases, with 11 bases separating them.

The gene calls are TRBV25-1 and TRBJ2-7, with a tentative D call TRBD2 (5 bases). There are 14 residues in the CDR3. Germline-derived CDR1 and CDR2 are MGHDK and SYGVNS. V was trimmed by 4 bases and J by 2 bases, leaving 12 bases between them. CDR3 DNA: TGTGCCAGCAGTGTTGATACAGCGGCCTACGAGCAGTACTTC. It yields the protein CASSVDTAAYEQYF.

The rearrangement joins TRBV4-1 to TRBJ2-7; D might be TRBD1 (7 bases). The CDR3 sequence is 14 residues long. Deletions cut 1 base from V and 6 bases from J, with 13 bases between. The germline gives CDR1 MGHRA, CDR2 YSYEKL. CDR3 loop: CASSQGRQGGEQYF. Here the CDR3 DNA reads TGCGCCAGCAGCCAAGGACGACAGGGAGGCGAGCAGTACTTC.

V usage is TRBV2 and J usage is TRBJ1-1; D unclear. This CDR3 region has 15 residues. Germline-derived CDR1 and CDR2 are SNHLY and FYNNEI. V lost 5 bases, J lost 1 base, and 14 bases lay in between. CDR3 sequence: CASSPLGRENTEAFF. CDR3 in DNA: TGTGCCAGCAGTCCCCTAGGACGGGAGAACACTGAAGCTTTCTTT. The full variable domain, rest sourced from reference TRBV2 and TRBJ1-1, is EPEVTQTPSHQVTQMGQEVILRCVPISNHLYFYWYRQILGQKVEFLVSFYNNEISEKSEIFDDQFSVERPDGSNFTLKIRSTKLEDSAMYFCASSPLGRENTEAFFGQGTRLTVV.

The J gene is TRBJ2-1, the V gene TRBV5-1, with TRBD2 matching 7 bases. Germline lookup yields CDR1 SGHRS and CDR2 YFSETQ. The CDR3 spans 15 residues. V dropped 7 bases and J dropped 5; count of bases not matched to a gene: 12. The CDR3 region is CASQVGTTRNNEQFF. The DNA for the CDR3 is TGCGCCAGCCAGGTCGGGACTACACGAAACAATGAGCAGTTCTTC.

The sample holds a few counts of this clone. The V gene is TRBV27, the J gene TRBJ1-2; D is possibly TRBD1 (6 bases). The CDR3 spans 14 residues. Trimming took 2 bases from V and 4 from J, leaving 11 bases between them. CDR1 is MNHEY, CDR2 SMNVEV, per germline (reference sequence). The DNA for the CDR3 is TGTGCCAGCAGTTTACAGGGGACGACCTATGGCTACACCTTC. This codes for CASSLQGTTYGYTF.

The chain employs TRBV5-5 and TRBJ1-2, with 9 bases that match TRBD1. Germline CDR1 SGHKS, CDR2 YYEKEE (reference sequence). The CDR3 has 14 residues. With 0 bases clipped from V and 7 bases from J, the junction kept 4 bases outside the gene matches. CDR3 sequence reads: CASSLEGQGCGYTF. DNA for the CDR3: TGTGCCAGCAGCTTGGAGGGACAGGGTTGTGGCTACACCTTC.

This clone has more than one count but fewer than ten. The V gene is TRBV7-6, the J gene TRBJ2-2; D unclear. The CDR3 length is 14 residues. V gave up 3 bases and J gave up 0 bases, with 5 bases separating them. Germline V lookup: CDR1 SGHVS, CDR2 FNYEAQ. In DNA, the CDR3 is TGTGCCAGCAGCTTTACAGCGAACACCGGGGAGCTGTTTTTT. Translating it yields CASSFTANTGELFF.

The sample holds one count of this clone. V is TRBV4-1 and J is TRBJ2-1, with a possible D match to TRBD1 (5 bases). Germline assignment: CDR1 MGHRA and CDR2 YSYEKL. This CDR3 has 14 residues. Between the trimmed V and J ends, which lost 0 bases and 9 bases, there was a span of 12 bases. This chain's CDR3 is CASSQEGVRGEQFF. The CDR3 DNA reads as TGCGCCAGCAGCCAAGAAGGGGTAAGAGGTGAGCAGTTCTTC.